The 22 T cell receptor beta chains in this list originate from one sample, sequenced in a study of blood T cell repertoires in COVID-19. Sequencing used immunoSEQ multiplex PCR; TCRdb keeps in-frame clones, though not all of them. This table holds under 300,000 clones, 65% to 85% found once. Sequencing was performed on peripheral blood. These TCRs come from a human donor with COVID-19, enrolled during active disease. The donor label of this sample is uncertain.

The chain uses TRBV6-5 and TRBJ1-2; D perhaps matches TRBD1 (5 bases). Trimming took off 6 bases at V and 6 bases at J, with 14 bases between the two ends. The V gene's germline CDR1 is MNHEY and CDR2 SVGAGI. CDR3 length equals 13 residues. The CDR3: CASSFGGSNGYTF. CDR3 sequence (DNA): TGTGCCAGCAGCTTTGGGGGGTCTAATGGCTACACCTTC.

This clone was counted once. CDR3 region: CASSPLAVNTGELFF. CDR3 coding DNA: TGTGCCAGCTCACCACTGGCAGTTAACACCGGGGAGCTGTTTTTT. This chain joins TRBV18 and TRBJ2-2; D gene uncertain. This CDR3 is 15 amino acids long. The germline V and J ends were trimmed by 1 base and 2 bases, with 8 bases remaining between them. The germline CDR1 and CDR2 sequences are KGHSH and LQKENI.

This chain uses TRBV9 with TRBJ1-3; D is undetermined. The ends were cut back, 3 bases at V and 2 bases at J, with 18 bases in the middle. This CDR3 has 17 amino acids. Germline-derived CDR1 and CDR2 are SGDLS and YYNGEE. Here the CDR3 reads CASSADPRGLAGNTIYF. The DNA of the CDR3 is TGTGCCAGCAGCGCCGACCCCCGAGGATTAGCTGGAAACACCATATATTTT.

The V call is TRBV6-2 or TRBV6-3, the J call TRBJ2-2, with D possibly matching TRBD1 (5 bases). The germline V gene encodes CDR1 MNHEY and CDR2 SVGEGT. The CDR3 consists of 16 residues. The V gene lost 3 bases and the J gene lost 6 bases, with 17 bases spanning the gap. CDR3 sequence: CASSYVGPGGAGELFF. CDR3 nucleotide sequence: TGTGCCAGCAGTTATGTGGGGCCGGGTGGCGCCGGGGAGCTGTTTTTT.

In this sample, this clone turned up a few times. V gene TRBV7-2 combines with J gene TRBJ1-2; TRBD1 might be the D (5 bases). In germline, CDR1 is SGHTA, CDR2 FQGNSA. Trimming shortened V by 1 base and J by 3 bases, and 12 bases separated the two germline ends. There are 15 residues in the CDR3. Here the CDR3 reads CASSLDGKTDYGYTF. DNA for the CDR3: TGTGCCAGCAGCTTAGATGGGAAGACAGACTATGGCTACACCTTC.

V gene TRBV2 combines with J gene TRBJ1-4; D remains unclear. CDR3 length: 14 amino acids. The germline V and J ends were trimmed by 4 bases and 8 bases, with 14 bases remaining between them. Germline V gene lookup returns CDR1 SNHLY and CDR2 FYNNEI. CDR3 sequence reads: CASSAPEGREKLFF. The DNA of the CDR3 is TGTGCCAGCAGTGCCCCAGAGGGCCGGGAAAAACTGTTTTTT.

The rearrangement joins TRBV30 to TRBJ2-1; no reliable D call. Trimming pared 2 bases from V and 4 bases from J, leaving 9 bases between. CDR1 GTSNPN and CDR2 SVGIG come from the germline V gene (reference sequence). The CDR3 runs 13 residues. CDR3 loop: CAWSSVRYNEQFF. CDR3 sequence (DNA): TGTGCCTGGAGTTCTGTGCGTTACAATGAGCAGTTCTTC.

The V gene is TRBV9, the J gene TRBJ1-6, with D perhaps TRBD1 (6 bases). The CDR3 covers 16 residues. Germline-derived CDR1 and CDR2 are SGDLS and YYNGEE. Trimming shortened V by 0 bases and J by 10 bases, and 17 bases separated the two germline ends. CDR3 residues: CASSVATGSLGSPLHF. CDR3 in DNA: TGTGCCAGCAGCGTAGCTACAGGGTCCTTGGGGTCACCCCTCCACTTT.

Concerning this clone: The same CDR3 arises from other DNA sequences in this sample as well. The chain couples TRBV29-1 to TRBJ2-1; D is uncertain. V lost 3 bases, J lost 0 bases, and 6 bases lay in between. The germline V gene encodes CDR1 SQVTM and CDR2 ANQGSEA. The CDR3 is made up of 13 amino acids. CDR3 protein: CSVESSSYNEQFF. The CDR3 coding sequence is TGCAGCGTTGAGAGTTCCTCCTACAATGAGCAGTTCTTC.

This clone was counted between two and nine times. This rearrangement joins TRBV28 to TRBJ2-3; 8 nucleotides agree with TRBD2. With 6 bases clipped from V and 4 bases from J, the junction kept 3 bases outside the gene matches. The CDR3 consists of 13 residues. Germline V gives CDR1 MDHEN, CDR2 SYDVKM. The chain's CDR3 is CASRPTSADTQYF. The CDR3 DNA follows: TGTGCCAGCAGGCCGACTAGCGCAGATACGCAGTATTTT.

This clone was seen just once. The CDR3 reads CASSPIAAPPTDTQYF. CDR3 DNA: TGTGCCAGCAGCCCCATCGCCGCGCCCCCCACAGATACGCAGTATTTT. The genes are TRBV7-3 and TRBJ2-3; no clear D. The V end lost 5 bases, the J end lost 2 bases, and 17 bases lay between the germline ends. The CDR3 is 16 residues long. Germline V CDR1 and CDR2: SGHTA, FQGTGA.

The V gene is TRBV15, the J gene TRBJ2-6; D remains unclear. Per the germline V gene, CDR1 is LNHNV and CDR2 is YYDKDF (reference sequence). The CDR3 has 15 residues. Deletions cut 0 bases from V and 2 bases from J, with 5 bases between. CDR3 sequence reads: CATSRESTGANVLTF. The CDR3 bases are TGTGCCACCAGCAGAGAATCAACTGGGGCCAACGTCCTGACTTTC.

The V call is TRBV6-2 or TRBV6-3, the J call TRBJ2-7; no definite D call. Per the germline V gene, CDR1 is MNHEY and CDR2 is SVGEGT. The V gene lost 4 bases and the J gene lost 7 bases, with 17 bases spanning the gap. CDR3 size: 14 residues. CDR3 DNA sequence: TGTGCCAGCAGTTTTTTCGGCGGCCTCGGGGAGCAGTACTTC. Translation gives CASSFFGGLGEQYF.

The J gene is TRBJ1-5, the V gene TRBV3-1 (or the pseudogene TRBV3-2); TRBD1 matches at 9 bases. Germline V gene data show CDR1 as LGHDT and CDR2 as YNNKEL (reference sequence). The CDR3 loop spans 14 amino acids. V lost 4 bases and J lost 7; bases outside the gene matches: 5. For the CDR3, the DNA is TGTGCCAGCAGCCGGGGGACAGGGAGACAGCCCCAGCATTTT. It codes for CASSRGTGRQPQHF.

The chain joins TRBV2 to TRBJ1-5, with D possibly TRBD1 on 6 matching bases. Germline V lookup: CDR1 SNHLY, CDR2 FYNNEI. The CDR3 contains 14 residues. The germline V and J ends were trimmed by 5 bases and 7 bases, with 15 bases remaining between them. CDR3 DNA sequence: TGTGCCAGCAGTCCTCAAACAGGGTTCCAGCCCCAGCATTTT. Its translation: CASSPQTGFQPQHF.

The chain combines TRBV5-1 with TRBJ2-1; 9 nucleotides match TRBD1. This CDR3 is built from 14 residues. In germline, CDR1 is SGHRS, CDR2 YFSETQ. The V segment lost 5 bases and the J segment 7 bases; nucleotides outside the gene matches: 7. CDR3 in DNA: TGCGCCAGCAGTCCGGGACAGGGCGTGAATGAGCAGTTCTTC. This translates into CASSPGQGVNEQFF.

The chain employs TRBV5-1 and TRBJ1-1; maybe TRBD1 (6 bases). Trimming cost V 1 base and J 1 base, with 11 bases left between them. In germline, CDR1 is SGHRS, CDR2 YFSETQ. The CDR3 extends over 15 amino acids. The CDR3 loop is CASSLTGIPNTEAFF. CDR3 DNA sequence: TGCGCCAGCAGCTTGACAGGGATCCCGAACACTGAAGCTTTCTTT.

V gene TRBV28 combines with J gene TRBJ2-3; D possibly corresponds to TRBD2 (6 bases). This CDR3 is built from 12 residues. Germline CDR1 reads MDHEN; CDR2 reads SYDVKM. CDR3 nucleotide sequence: TGTGGCGCTTCTCGGGAGCCAGATACGCAGTATTTT. It is translated as CGASREPDTQYF.

The chain is built from TRBV5-4 and TRBJ2-7; D is possibly TRBD2 (6 bases). The germline CDR1 and CDR2 sequences are SGHNT and YYREEE (reference sequence). CDR3 length equals 15 residues. The V and J ends lost 6 bases and 3 bases respectively, with 19 bases between them. CDR3: CASTPAGPGGYEQYF. The CDR3 DNA reads as TGTGCCAGCACCCCGGCAGGGCCCGGGGGCTACGAGCAGTACTTC.

The rearrangement links TRBV30 to TRBJ1-5; 7 bases fit TRBD1. The CDR3 totals 13 residues. The V and J ends lost 3 bases and 7 bases, in that order; junction bases with no gene match: 6. Germline V CDR1 and CDR2: GTSNPN, SVGIG (reference sequence). The DNA for the CDR3 is TGTGCCTGGAGCACAGGGGAAGGCCAGCCCCAGCATTTT. Translating it yields CAWSTGEGQPQHF.

The CDR3 bases are TGTGCCAGCAGATCAGCAGGGTACCAAGAGACCCAGTACTTC. Its translation: CASRSAGYQETQYF. This chain joins TRBV28 and TRBJ2-5, with D possibly being TRBD1 (5 bases). Germline assignment: CDR1 MDHEN and CDR2 SYDVKM. V lost 6 bases, J lost 0 bases, and 11 bases lay in between. The CDR3 length is 14 residues.

DNA of the CDR3: TGTGCCAGCAATGGAGACCCGAATGGCAATGAGCAGTTCTTC. This codes for CASNGDPNGNEQFF. This chain connects TRBV25-1 to TRBJ2-1; no definite D call. The length of the CDR3 is 14 residues. V lost 7 bases and J lost 6, with 16 bases in between. Germline V gene lookup returns CDR1 MGHDK and CDR2 SYGVNS.